Reported below is one T cell receptor beta chain. The antigen is undetermined. Donors had nominal health at sampling but likely had unrecorded immune exposures. The V end lost 3 bases, the J end lost 1 base, and 12 bases lay between the germline ends. The CDR3 is 15 residues long. Germline-derived CDR1 and CDR2 are PRHDT and FYEKMQ (reference sequence). This entry is derived from a study of cytomegalovirus exposure and HLA in healthy donors. Study-level points and caveats: At a 0.05 false discovery rate, a later analysis found some 17,000 TCR beta sequences to be associated with HLA alleles. Compared with the roughly 730-donor mean, an Asian-associated ancestry cluster reportedly had fewer N-insertions, according to a later analysis. Under in vitro conditions, three CMV-associated chains were confirmed as specific for CMV antigens.

The PCR was carried out with 60 Vbeta primers and 13 Jbeta primers. The repertoire was sequenced with immunoSEQ multiplex PCR; TCRdb's copy has only in-frame clones and lacks some. The data contain 60,000 to 85,000 clones, roughly 70% of them seen just once; the ten biggest clones take up 4.9%. The TCR originated in a man aged 55 to 70 in good health and CMV-seropositive. The sequenced sample consisted of PBMCs. The chain is built from TRBV13 and TRBJ1-1; maybe TRBD1 (6 bases). CDR3 protein: CASSFPRGQNTEAFF. Here the CDR3 DNA reads TGTGCCAGCAGCTTCCCCAGGGGCCAGAACACTGAAGCTTTCTTT.